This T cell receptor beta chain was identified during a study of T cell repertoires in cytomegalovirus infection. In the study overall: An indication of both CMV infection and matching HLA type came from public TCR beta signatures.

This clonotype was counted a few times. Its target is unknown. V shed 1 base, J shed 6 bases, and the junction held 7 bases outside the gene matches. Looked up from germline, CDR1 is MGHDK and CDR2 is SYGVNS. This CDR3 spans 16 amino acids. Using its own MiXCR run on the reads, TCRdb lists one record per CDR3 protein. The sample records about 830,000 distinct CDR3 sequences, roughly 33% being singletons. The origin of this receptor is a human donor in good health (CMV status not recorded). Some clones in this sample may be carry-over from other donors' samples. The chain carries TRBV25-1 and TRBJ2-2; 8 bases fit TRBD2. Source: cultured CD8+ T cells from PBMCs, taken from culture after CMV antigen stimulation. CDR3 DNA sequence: TGTGCCAGCAGTGAATGGGGGGCGGGGGGACCCGGGGAGCTGTTTTTT. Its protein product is CASSEWGAGGPGELFF.